What follows are 10 T cell receptor beta chains derived from one specimen sequenced in a study of response to subunit inactivated influenza vaccine. TCRdb itself ran the RT-PCR reads through MiXCR, one entry per CDR3 protein. The table shows about 310,000 distinct CDR3 sequences, with about a fifth occurring only once. The sequenced sample was PBMCs from blood, obtained about 19 months after vaccination. These receptors all come from a man aged 45-69 years who received an inactivated influenza vaccine.

This clonotype showed up just a few times. This chain connects TRBV15 to TRBJ2-7; D remains unclear. This CDR3 contains 16 residues. Germline V CDR1 and CDR2: LNHNV, YYDKDF (reference sequence). The V end was cut by 0 bases, the J end by 3 bases, with 15 bases between. CDR3 DNA: TGTGCCACCAGCAGAGATGTGGTAGGGATAAACTACGAGCAGTACTTC. Encoded protein: CATSRDVVGINYEQYF.

The chain links TRBV20-1 to TRBJ2-5, with 9 bases that match TRBD1. J gave up 4 bases and V 6 bases, and 9 bases lay outside the gene matches. The CDR3 has 14 residues. CDR1 is DFQATT and CDR2 is SNEGSKA in the germline V gene (reference sequence). The CDR3: CSAGTGTGRETQYF. For the CDR3, the DNA is TGCAGTGCGGGAACCGGGACAGGGCGAGAGACCCAGTACTTC.

V and J are TRBV7-2 and TRBJ1-3, with 8 bases matching TRBD1. The CDR3 sequence is 16 residues long. Losses at the gene ends were 9 bases for V and 2 bases for J; bases not matched to a gene: 12. Germline CDR1 is SGHTA and CDR2 is FQGNSA. The CDR3 region is CASSIQGAQAGNTIYF. For the CDR3, the DNA is TGTGCCAGTAGTATTCAGGGGGCGCAGGCTGGAAACACCATATATTTT.

This sequence joins TRBV7-2 and TRBJ2-4; the D is unclear. CDR1 and CDR2 from the germline V gene are SGHTA and FQGNSA. The length of the CDR3 is 12 residues. The V and J ends lost 6 bases and 9 bases respectively, with 12 bases between them. This CDR3 reads CASSSDLGIQYF. The DNA for the CDR3 is TGTGCCAGCAGTTCGGACCTAGGCATTCAGTACTTC.

The J gene is TRBJ2-5, the V gene TRBV29-1; D perhaps matches TRBD1 (6 bases). The CDR3 is 13 amino acids. V lost 7 bases and J lost 5, with 17 bases in between. In germline, CDR1 is SQVTM, CDR2 ANQGSEA. CDR3 amino acids: CSARSGGRETQYF. The CDR3 coding sequence is TGCAGCGCCCGAAGTGGGGGCAGGGAGACCCAGTACTTC.

This clonotype was observed a handful of times. The gene calls are TRBV4-3 and TRBJ2-3, with D unclear. V was cut by 0 bases and J by 1 base, with 11 bases left in between. This CDR3 is 16 amino acids long. Per germline, CDR1 LGHNA and CDR2 YSLEER. The CDR3 coding sequence is TGCGCCAGCAGCCAAGAAAGTTGGACGGGCACAGATACGCAGTATTTT. Its protein product is CASSQESWTGTDTQYF.

This clonotype was observed a handful of times. This rearrangement joins TRBV28 to TRBJ2-1, with 16 nucleotides matching TRBD2. V lost 6 bases and J lost 4; bases outside the gene matches: 9. The CDR3 length is 18 residues. The germline gives CDR1 MDHEN, CDR2 SYDVKM. In DNA, the CDR3 is TGTGCCAGCAGCGTAGCCGGGACTAGCGGGAGGGCTTACAATGAGCAGTTCTTC. Translating it yields CASSVAGTSGRAYNEQFF. The variable domain in full, with the rest retrieved from reference TRBV28 and TRBJ2-1, is DVKVTQSSRYLVKRTGEKVFLECVQDMDHENMFWYRQDPGLGLRLIYFSYDVKMKEKGDIPEGYSVSREKKERFSLILESASTNQTSMYLCASSVAGTSGRAYNEQFFGPGTRLTVL.

This clonotype was observed at least ten times. The genes are TRBV7-2 and TRBJ2-3, with D perhaps matching TRBD2 (6 bases). Trimming removed 2 bases at V and 6 bases at J, with 9 bases between. Germline V gene sequence: CDR1 SGHTA, CDR2 FQGNSA. CDR3 length: 13 amino acids. The CDR3 bases are TGTGCCAGCAGCTTATGGGGGGAGGATACGCAGTATTTT. Translated, it gives CASSLWGEDTQYF.

This clonotype has more than one count but fewer than ten. The chain links TRBV20-1 to TRBJ1-5; no reliable D call. Germline V CDR1 and CDR2: DFQATT, SNEGSKA (reference sequence). Trimming removed 3 bases from V and 6 bases from J, with 15 bases in between. The CDR3 runs to 14 residues. The DNA for the CDR3 is TGCAGTGCTAGTAGGTATTACTCCGCTCAGCCCCAGCATTTT. This sequence encodes CSASRYYSAQPQHF.

This clonotype was seen more than once but under ten times. The chain has TRBV3-1 and TRBJ2-1; TRBD2 matches at 8 bases. The CDR3 is 16 residues long. The J segment lost 8 bases and the V segment lost 2 bases, leaving 11 bases of the junction unmatched. Germline CDR1 and CDR2: LGHDT and YNNKEL (reference sequence). The CDR3 protein is CASSQFVLAVFDEQFF. The DNA of the CDR3 is TGTGCCAGCAGCCAATTTGTACTAGCGGTTTTTGATGAGCAGTTCTTC.